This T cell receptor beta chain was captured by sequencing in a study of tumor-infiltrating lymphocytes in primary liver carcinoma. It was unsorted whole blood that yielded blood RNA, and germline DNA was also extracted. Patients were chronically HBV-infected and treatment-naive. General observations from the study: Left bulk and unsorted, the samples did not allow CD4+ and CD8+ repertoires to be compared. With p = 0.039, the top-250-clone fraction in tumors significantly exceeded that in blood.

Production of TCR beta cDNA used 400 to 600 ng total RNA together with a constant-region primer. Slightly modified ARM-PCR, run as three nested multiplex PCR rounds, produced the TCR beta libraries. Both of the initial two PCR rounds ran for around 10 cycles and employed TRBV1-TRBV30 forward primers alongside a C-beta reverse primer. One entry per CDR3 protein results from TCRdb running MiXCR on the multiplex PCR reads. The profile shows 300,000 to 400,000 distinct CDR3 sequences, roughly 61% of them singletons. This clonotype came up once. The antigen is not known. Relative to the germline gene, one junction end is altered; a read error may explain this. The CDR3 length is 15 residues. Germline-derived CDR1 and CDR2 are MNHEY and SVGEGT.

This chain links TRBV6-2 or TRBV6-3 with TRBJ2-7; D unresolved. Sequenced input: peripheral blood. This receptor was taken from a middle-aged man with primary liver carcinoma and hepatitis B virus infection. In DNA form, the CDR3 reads TGTGCCAGCAGTTACTCCGGGCCTCCCTCCTACGAGGAGTACTTC. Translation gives CASSYSGPPSYEEYF.